The 20 T cell receptor beta chains below were found in one sample sequenced in a study of T-cell reconstitution after alpha-beta-depleted transplantation in children. Preparing the TCRbeta library involved the use of unique molecular identifiers. TCRdb itself ran the PCR reads through MiXCR, one entry per CDR3 protein. Altogether 700,000 or so distinct CDR3 sequences are present, 13% being singletons, with the ten largest covering about 0.77%. This specimen was PBMCs, taken before TCRalphabeta/CD19-depleted stem cell transplant. Every receptor here comes from a girl between 2 and 10 years old with congenital amegakaryocytic thrombocytopenia, due to receive a stem cell transplant.

This clonotype was observed many times. This rearrangement joins TRBV29-1 to TRBJ1-1; the D gene is possibly TRBD1 (5 bases). Trimming removed 8 bases from V and 1 base from J, with 14 bases in between. The CDR3 extends over 13 amino acids. Germline V lookup: CDR1 SQVTM, CDR2 ANQGSEA. The CDR3 coding sequence is TGCAGCACCCCGGGGCCAACGAACACTGAAGCTTTCTTT. It translates to CSTPGPTNTEAFF. Drawing the rest from reference TRBV29-1 and TRBJ1-1, the complete variable domain is SAVISQKPSRDICQRGTSLTIQCQVDSQVTMMFWYRQQPGQSLTLIATANQGSEATYESGFVIDKFPISRPNLTFSTLTVSNMSPEDSSIYLCSTPGPTNTEAFFGQGTRLTVV.

This clonotype was counted between two and nine times. V and J are TRBV5-5 and TRBJ1-1; possibly TRBD1 for D (6 bases). The CDR3 is 14 amino acids. The V gene lost 5 bases and the J gene lost 6 bases, with 17 bases spanning the gap. Looked up from germline, CDR1 is SGHKS and CDR2 is YYEKEE (reference sequence). The CDR3 nucleotides are TGTGCCAGCAGTGTTCTCAGGGGAAACTCTGAAGCTTTCTTT. Protein product: CASSVLRGNSEAFF. Combining the CDR3 with reference TRBV5-5 and TRBJ1-1 gives the whole variable domain DAGVTQSPTHLIKTRGQQVTLRCSPISGHKSVSWYQQVLGQGPQFIFQYYEKEERGRGNFPDRFSARQFPNYSSELNVNALLLGDSALYLCASSVLRGNSEAFFGQGTRLTVV.

This clonotype has only a few counts. V is TRBV7-8 and J is TRBJ2-5; the match to TRBD2 covers 13 bases. J gave up 2 bases and V 8 bases, and 2 bases lay outside the gene matches. CDR1 and CDR2 (germline): SGHVS, FQNEAQ. The CDR3 runs to 14 residues. The CDR3 sequence: CASLGLAGQETQYF. The CDR3 region has the DNA TGTGCCAGCCTGGGACTAGCGGGGCAAGAGACCCAGTACTTC.

There are many counts of this clonotype. The chain is built from TRBV5-1 and TRBJ2-7; no firm D call. The CDR3 is 14 residues long. The V gene's germline CDR1 is SGHRS and CDR2 YFSETQ. V lost 5 bases to trimming and J lost 4 bases, with 16 bases between them. The CDR3 DNA follows: TGCGCCAGCAGAATGGGTCCGAATAATTACGAGCAGTACTTC. This gives the protein CASRMGPNNYEQYF.

This chain links TRBV28 with TRBJ2-1; TRBD2 agrees at 9 bases. V was pared by 1 base and J by 4 bases, with 11 bases of the junction left unmatched. This CDR3 region has 18 residues. Germline V gene lookup returns CDR1 MDHEN and CDR2 SYDVKM. Here the CDR3 DNA reads TGTGCCAGCAGTTTATCTAGCGGGGAAGAGGGTTCATACAATGAGCAGTTCTTC. This gives the protein CASSLSSGEEGSYNEQFF. The whole variable domain, remainder taken from reference TRBV28 and TRBJ2-1, is DVKVTQSSRYLVKRTGEKVFLECVQDMDHENMFWYRQDPGLGLRLIYFSYDVKMKEKGDIPEGYSVSREKKERFSLILESASTNQTSMYLCASSLSSGEEGSYNEQFFGPGTRLTVL.

This clonotype showed up many times. The rearrangement links TRBV12-3 or TRBV12-4 to TRBJ1-5; D call uncertain. The CDR3 covers 16 residues. Trimming cost V 1 base and J 4 bases, with 14 bases left between them. The CDR3 is CASSLGERTLNQPQHF. CDR3 sequence (DNA): TGTGCCAGCAGTTTAGGGGAGAGAACACTGAATCAGCCCCAGCATTTT.

The chain carries TRBV19 and TRBJ2-1; no clear D. The CDR3 is made up of 11 amino acids. The V end was cut by 3 bases, the J end by 7 bases, with 4 bases between. Germline V gene sequence: CDR1 LNHDA, CDR2 SQIVND (reference sequence). This CDR3 is CASSMENEQFF. The CDR3 region has the DNA TGTGCCAGTAGTATGGAGAATGAGCAGTTCTTC.

In regard to this clonotype: Being one base from a much bigger clone, this may be a read error. The chain links TRBV20-1 to TRBJ2-3; D gene ambiguous. This CDR3 spans 17 amino acids. Germline CDR1 and CDR2: DFQATT and SNEGSKA (reference sequence). The CDR3 sequence is CCARDRVFLPSTDTQYF. Here the CDR3 DNA reads TGCTGTGCTAGAGATCGGGTCTTTCTCCCTAGCACAGATACGCAGTATTTT.

This clonotype was detected ten times or more. The chain uses TRBV5-1 and TRBJ1-1; D uncertain. Germline lookup yields CDR1 SGHRS and CDR2 YFSETQ. The germline V and J ends were trimmed by 1 base and 4 bases, with 8 bases remaining between them. This CDR3 spans 13 amino acids. The CDR3 nucleotides read TGCGCCAGCAGCTTGACAGAGGGCACTGAAGCTTTCTTT. It yields the protein CASSLTEGTEAFF.

This clonotype has a count of ten or more. The gene calls are TRBV5-1 and TRBJ2-1; no reliable D call. Trimming pared 0 bases from V and 5 bases from J, leaving 6 bases between. The CDR3 runs to 13 residues. Germline CDR1 and CDR2: SGHRS and YFSETQ. As DNA, the CDR3 is TGCGCCAGCAGCTTGGACGTGGACAATGAGCAGTTCTTC. Its protein product is CASSLDVDNEQFF. The full variable domain, in which reference TRBV5-1 and TRBJ2-1 provide the parts outside the CDR3, is KAGVTQTPRYLIKTRGQQVTLSCSPISGHRSVSWYQQTPGQGLQFLFEYFSETQRNKGNFPGRFSGRQFSNSRSEMNVSTLELGDSALYLCASSLDVDNEQFFGPGTRLTVL.

Only a few counts were recorded for this clonotype. CDR3 region: CSARDPQAGVSYEQYF. The CDR3 DNA follows: TGCAGTGCTAGAGACCCCCAAGCGGGAGTTTCCTACGAGCAGTACTTC. The chain has TRBV20-1 and TRBJ2-7; 8 positions match TRBD2. The germline gives CDR1 DFQATT, CDR2 SNEGSKA (reference sequence). The ends lost 0 bases at V and 1 base at J; junction bases unmatched: 8. The CDR3 has 16 amino acids.

Ten or more counts support this clonotype. V usage is TRBV12-3 or TRBV12-4 and J usage is TRBJ2-7, with 7 bases matching TRBD2. The CDR3 sequence is 13 residues long. Unmatched junction bases numbered 1, after V lost 3 bases and J lost 2 bases. CDR3 protein: CASSFGLAYEQYF. The DNA for the CDR3 is TGTGCCAGCAGTTTTGGACTAGCCTACGAGCAGTACTTC.

The chain combines TRBV20-1 with TRBJ2-7; TRBD2 is a possible D gene (7 bases). The germline V gene encodes CDR1 DFQATT and CDR2 SNEGSKA (reference sequence). The CDR3 length is 13 residues. CDR3 sequence: CSGGRELSYEQYF. The CDR3 DNA is TGCAGCGGGGGGCGGGAGCTATCCTACGAGCAGTACTTC.

The rearrangement joins TRBV11-2 to TRBJ2-7; possible D gene TRBD1, 6 bases. CDR3 size: 15 residues. CDR1 and CDR2 (germline): SGHAT, FQNNGV. Trimming took 1 base from V and 2 from J, leaving 12 bases between them. CDR3 protein: CASSLGAGVTYEQYF. The CDR3 DNA reads as TGTGCCAGCAGCTTAGGGGCAGGGGTTACCTACGAGCAGTACTTC.

In this sample, this clonotype turned up a few times. This chain connects TRBV2 to TRBJ2-2, with 8 bases identical to TRBD2. Germline values: CDR1 SNHLY, CDR2 FYNNEI. The CDR3 has 16 residues. With V trimmed by 1 base and J by 4 bases, 5 bases remained unmatched. In nucleotides, the CDR3 is TGTGCCAGCAGTGAAGAGGTAGCGGGATCCACCGGGGAGCTGTTTTTT. Residues: CASSEEVAGSTGELFF.

This clonotype showed up just a few times. The V gene is TRBV12-3 or TRBV12-4, the J gene TRBJ1-5, with TRBD1 identical over 7 bases. The V segment lost 4 bases and the J segment 7 bases; nucleotides outside the gene matches: 4. CDR3 size: 13 residues. The CDR3 loop reads CASSSWDSQPQHF. The CDR3 coding sequence is TGTGCCAGCAGTTCATGGGACAGCCAGCCCCAGCATTTT.

This clonotype showed up many times. The chain is built from TRBV20-1 and TRBJ1-4; 8 bases align to TRBD1. The germline V gene encodes CDR1 DFQATT and CDR2 SNEGSKA (reference sequence). The CDR3 is made up of 13 amino acids. V trimming: 8 bases; J trimming: 3 bases; junction bases outside the gene matches: 5. CDR3 in DNA: TGCAGTACACAGGGGGTGGCTAATGAAAAACTGTTTTTT. Translating it yields CSTQGVANEKLFF.

This clonotype was recorded many times. The V and J genes are TRBV27 and TRBJ2-7; 7 nucleotides match TRBD1. CDR3 length equals 14 residues. Germline trimming cut 7 bases from V and 1 base from J; bases unmatched to any gene: 7. In germline, CDR1 is MNHEY, CDR2 SMNVEV (reference sequence). CDR3 in amino acids: CASKSTGLSYEQYF. CDR3 coding DNA: TGTGCCAGCAAATCGACAGGGCTTTCCTACGAGCAGTACTTC.

This clonotype was observed many times. The rearrangement links TRBV5-1 to TRBJ2-3; tentatively, D is TRBD2 (6 bases). With 0 bases removed from V and 3 bases from J, the gap between germline ends came to 11 bases. The CDR3 spans 15 residues. The germline V gene has CDR1 SGHRS and CDR2 YFSETQ. The CDR3 nucleotides are TGCGCCAGCAGCTTGGAATGGGGGAGGACAGATACGCAGTATTTT. This gives the protein CASSLEWGRTDTQYF.

This clonotype was found a few times. The chain is built from TRBV29-1 and TRBJ2-5, with 7 bases aligning to TRBD1. The CDR3 is 14 residues long. Germline V CDR1 and CDR2: SQVTM, ANQGSEA. V lost 6 bases and J lost 5; bases outside the gene matches: 12. The CDR3 sequence is CSVAGQVEGETQYF. Written as DNA, the CDR3 is TGCAGCGTGGCCGGACAGGTTGAAGGGGAGACCCAGTACTTC.